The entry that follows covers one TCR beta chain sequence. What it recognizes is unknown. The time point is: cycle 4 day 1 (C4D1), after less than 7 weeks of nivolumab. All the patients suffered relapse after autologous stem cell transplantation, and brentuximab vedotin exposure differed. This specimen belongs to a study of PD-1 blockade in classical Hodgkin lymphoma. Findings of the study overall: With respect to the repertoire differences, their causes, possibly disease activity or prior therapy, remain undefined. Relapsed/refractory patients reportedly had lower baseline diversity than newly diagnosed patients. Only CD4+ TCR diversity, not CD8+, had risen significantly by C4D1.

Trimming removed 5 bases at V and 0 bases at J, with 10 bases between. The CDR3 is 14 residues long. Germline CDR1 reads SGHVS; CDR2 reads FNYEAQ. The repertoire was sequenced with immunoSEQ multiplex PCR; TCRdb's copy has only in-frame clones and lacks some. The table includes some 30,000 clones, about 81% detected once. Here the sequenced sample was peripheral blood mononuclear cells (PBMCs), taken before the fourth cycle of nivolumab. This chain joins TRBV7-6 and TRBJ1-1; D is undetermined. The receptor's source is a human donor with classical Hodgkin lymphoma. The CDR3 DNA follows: TGTGCCAGCAGCGCCTATCGCCTGAACACTGAAGCTTTCTTT. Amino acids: CASSAYRLNTEAFF.